Listed below are T cell receptor beta chains from one sample, sequenced in a study of post-analysis software for immune sequencing data. TCRdb redid the calling of the PCR reads with MiXCR, one entry per CDR3 protein. The sample lists some 690,000 distinct CDR3 sequences; around 64% were seen once. Sequenced sample: blood. The receptors stem from a girl aged 2 to 9 with multiple sclerosis. CDR3s include the opening cysteine and the closing phenylalanine or tryptophan. Fields, in order: CDR3 protein, V gene.

CASSLSGQGYETQYF	TRBV12-3/TRBV12-4
CASSLAGPGPGNIQYF	TRBV11-2
CSVEDPARTGEGNEQFF	TRBV29-1
CASSLVPGQGVDEQFF	TRBV12-3/TRBV12-4
CASSPQRTGEDEQFF	TRBV4-3
CSARWNKSGLDQETQYF	TRBV20-1
CASRHRQGGTEAFF	TRBV5-1
CASSLTPGSSYEQYF	TRBV12-3/TRBV12-4
CSATKPEGTETQYF	TRBV20-1
CSVEDRQELSIETQYF	TRBV29-1
CASSLSSEGYTF	TRBV7-9
CSVEATREGSYEQYF	TRBV29-1
CSARVAGGPQEQYF	TRBV20-1
CASSPQRGGLAFRETQYF	TRBV18
CASSPLRDFNNEQFF	TRBV18
CASSQTSAEQFF	TRBV12-3/TRBV12-4
CASSSFSNEQFF	TRBV9
CSVGRGPNTEAFF	TRBV29-1
CASSPAGSSGEQFF	TRBV6-4
CASGGGTRLNTDTQYF	TRBV12-3/TRBV12-4
CSARGTIPQETQYF	TRBV20-1
CASSLGQGGFTEAFF	TRBV7-2
CASSPEDNSYNEQFF	TRBV5-1
CATLYAGGDGYTF	TRBV10-3
CASSSPAYGYTF	TRBV12-3/TRBV12-4
CASSSPQTSGPHNEQFF	TRBV7-2
CASSLAADSLSEAFF	TRBV5-1
CASSPGTGKGEQYF	TRBV5-1
CASSREGTSTDTQYF	TRBV7-2
CSVRAGGATEAFF	TRBV29-1
CASSSSISMNTEAFF	TRBV6-5
CASSHDRGESYNEQFF	TRBV6-2/TRBV6-3
CASSLRQTYNEQFF	TRBV27
CASSPRGGLSVHEQYF	TRBV9
CASSPRIDRGGGYTF	TRBV7-8
CSGNLGSFYGYTF	TRBV29-1
CSVDPSVGNEQFF	TRBV29-1
CSAAILDRVGEQYF	TRBV20-1
CAWSVWGGRNTQYF	TRBV30
CSVDREPYNEQFF	TRBV29-1
CASSLGTKYNEQFF	TRBV7-7
CASSQVQGDEQYF	TRBV3-1
CASIGREGGSEQFF	TRBV28